This TCR beta chain was sequenced in a study of neurological immune-mediated disorders. The V end was cut by 8 bases, the J end by 0 bases, with 9 bases between. The CDR3 length is 13 residues. The germline V gene has CDR1 SEHNR and CDR2 FQNEAQ (reference sequence). This clonotype was detected many times. TCRdb ran MiXCR on the 5' RACE reads and lists one entry per CDR3 protein. The repertoire includes more than 50,000 distinct CDR3 sequences, around 5.5% of them detected once, and roughly 2.8% sits in the top ten. V gene TRBV7-9 combines with J gene TRBJ2-3, with no clear D. The clonotype comes from a woman in her thirties with multiple sclerosis. Sequencing input: PBMCs. CDR3 in DNA: TGTGCCAGCTTCAGAGAAAGCACAGATACGCAGTATTTT. Translated: CASFRESTDTQYF.